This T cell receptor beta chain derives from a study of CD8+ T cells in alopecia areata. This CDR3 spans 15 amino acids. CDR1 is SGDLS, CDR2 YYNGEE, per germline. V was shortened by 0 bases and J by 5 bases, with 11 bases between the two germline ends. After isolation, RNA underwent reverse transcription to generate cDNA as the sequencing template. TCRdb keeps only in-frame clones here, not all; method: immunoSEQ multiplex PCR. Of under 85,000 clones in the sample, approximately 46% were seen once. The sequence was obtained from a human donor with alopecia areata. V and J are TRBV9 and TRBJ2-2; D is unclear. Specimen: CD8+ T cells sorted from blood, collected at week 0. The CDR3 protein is CASSVDFWQTGELFF. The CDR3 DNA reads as TGTGCCAGCAGCGTAGATTTCTGGCAAACCGGGGAGCTGTTTTTT.